Below are 29 T cell receptor beta chains sequenced from a single sample in a study of blood T cell repertoires in COVID-19. Sequenced by immunoSEQ multiplex PCR; TCRdb stores in-frame clones only, minus some. Here the sample spans about 200,000 clones, around 90% being singletons. Sequenced: peripheral blood. These receptors originate from a man aged 60-69 years who had recovered from COVID-19.

This clone was recorded only once. The V call is TRBV11-1, the J call TRBJ2-3; D gene uncertain. V was cut by 5 bases and J by 1 base, with 16 bases left in between. The CDR3 spans 16 residues. Germline CDR1 SGHAT, CDR2 FQDESV (reference sequence). CDR3 coding DNA: TGTGCCAGCAGCCCGCAGGTGCTTACAGGCACAGATACGCAGTATTTT. Protein sequence: CASSPQVLTGTDTQYF.

The rearrangement uses TRBV28 and TRBJ2-3; D perhaps matches TRBD1 (5 bases). V was pared by 5 bases and J by 0 bases, with 9 bases between. Germline assignment: CDR1 MDHEN and CDR2 SYDVKM. CDR3 length: 14 amino acids. This CDR3 reads CASSTRVSTDTQYF. In nucleotides, the CDR3 is TGTGCCAGCAGTACCAGGGTTAGCACAGATACGCAGTATTTT.

This chain joins TRBV4-2 and TRBJ2-5; D is unclear. V lost 3 bases and J 5 bases, leaving 13 bases between the germline ends. Germline CDR1 is LGHNA and CDR2 is YNFKEQ. The CDR3 runs 14 residues. The chain's CDR3 is CASSQEQPSETQYF. CDR3 DNA sequence: TGTGCCAGCAGCCAGGAACAGCCATCGGAGACCCAGTACTTC.

This clone was counted only a few times. This chain connects TRBV4-2 to TRBJ1-2, with D hard to call. The V gene lost 0 bases and the J gene lost 8 bases, with 7 bases spanning the gap. From germline, CDR1 is LGHNA and CDR2 YNFKEQ. The CDR3 loop spans 12 amino acids. The CDR3 loop reads CASSQEATGYTF. The CDR3 DNA is TGTGCCAGCAGCCAAGAAGCGACGGGCTACACCTTC.

The chain carries TRBV7-2 and TRBJ1-3; 8 bases align to TRBD1. With V trimmed by 4 bases and J by 4 bases, 9 bases remained unmatched. Germline lookup yields CDR1 SGHTA and CDR2 FQGNSA. The CDR3 spans 16 residues. In DNA form, the CDR3 reads TGTGCCAGCAGCTCCCAACAGCAGGGGGCGGGAAACACCATATATTTT. Protein sequence: CASSSQQQGAGNTIYF.

The rearrangement joins TRBV7-3 to TRBJ1-1; D possibly corresponds to TRBD1 (6 bases). Deletions cut 5 bases from V and 0 bases from J, with 19 bases between. The CDR3 is 17 residues long. Looked up from germline, CDR1 is SGHTA and CDR2 is FQGTGA. CDR3 residues: CASSLRPGQFMNTEAFF. DNA for the CDR3: TGTGCCAGCAGCCTGAGACCCGGACAGTTCATGAACACTGAAGCTTTCTTT.

The chain has TRBV27 and TRBJ1-2, with TRBD1 identical over 8 bases. Germline CDR1 is MNHEY and CDR2 is SMNVEV (reference sequence). This CDR3 region has 15 residues. V dropped 4 bases and J dropped 5; count of bases not matched to a gene: 9. The CDR3 reads CASSSIGQGGYGYTF. CDR3 coding DNA: TGTGCCAGCAGTTCCATAGGACAGGGAGGGTATGGCTACACCTTC.

The V call is TRBV5-1, the J call TRBJ2-1; 13 nucleotides match TRBD2. Germline V gives CDR1 SGHRS, CDR2 YFSETQ. V lost 9 bases, J lost 5 bases, and 5 bases stayed unmatched. The length of the CDR3 is 14 residues. CDR3 sequence (DNA): TGCGCCACGGGGACTAGCGGGACTGACAATGAGCAGTTCTTC. Translated, it gives CATGTSGTDNEQFF.

The chain carries TRBV11-2 and TRBJ2-7, with 10 bases identical to TRBD1. V trimming: 5 bases; J trimming: 2 bases; junction bases outside the gene matches: 15. CDR1 is SGHAT and CDR2 is FQNNGV in the germline V gene. The CDR3 runs 18 residues. CDR3 sequence reads: CASSPRTGGIWRAYEQYF. CDR3 nucleotide sequence: TGTGCCAGCAGCCCCAGGACAGGGGGTATTTGGAGGGCCTACGAGCAGTACTTC.

The gene calls are TRBV6-6 and TRBJ2-7, with 9 bases identical to TRBD2. Trimming removed 5 bases from V and 6 bases from J; junction bases left unmatched: 14. The germline CDR1 and CDR2 sequences are MNHNY and SVGAGI (reference sequence). The CDR3 has 16 amino acids. In DNA, the CDR3 is TGTGCCAGCAGTGGAATTCCTAGCGGGGCCTCCCCCGAGCAGTACTTC. Its protein product is CASSGIPSGASPEQYF.

The chain employs TRBV19 and TRBJ2-3; 8 bases map to TRBD1. CDR3 length: 14 residues. From germline, CDR1 is LNHDA and CDR2 SQIVND (reference sequence). The ends lost 2 bases at V and 5 bases at J; junction bases unmatched: 3. CDR3 coding DNA: TGTGCCAGTAGTATAAAGACAGGGGTAGATACGCAGTATTTT. Amino acid sequence: CASSIKTGVDTQYF.

This chain connects TRBV5-1 to TRBJ2-1, with 9 bases aligning to TRBD1. Germline V gene sequence: CDR1 SGHRS, CDR2 YFSETQ. The ends lost 4 bases at V and 7 bases at J; junction bases unmatched: 3. The CDR3 is 13 residues long. The CDR3 DNA sequence: TGCGCCAGCAGCGGGACAGGGAGGAATGAGCAGTTCTTC. Residues: CASSGTGRNEQFF.

The V call is TRBV25-1, the J call TRBJ1-4; a weak D match, TRBD1 (6 bases). Per germline, CDR1 MGHDK and CDR2 SYGVNS. Trimming left V 4 bases short and J 5 bases short, with 23 bases between. CDR3 length: 18 residues. The CDR3 nucleotides are TGTGCCAGCAGTGGCTGGTCGGGACAATTTTCGCAAAATGAAAAACTGTTTTTT. It specifies CASSGWSGQFSQNEKLFF.

This chain links TRBV19 with TRBJ2-1; no clear D. This CDR3 is 15 amino acids long. Trimming removed 3 bases at V and 0 bases at J, with 9 bases between. CDR1 is LNHDA and CDR2 is SQIVND in the germline V gene (reference sequence). CDR3 protein: CASSISPRSYNEQFF. The DNA for the CDR3 is TGTGCCAGTAGTATTAGTCCTCGCTCCTACAATGAGCAGTTCTTC.

This chain links TRBV3-1 (or the pseudogene TRBV3-2) with TRBJ1-6; the D is unclear. V lost 3 bases and J lost 4, with 13 bases in between. CDR1 LGHDT and CDR2 YNNKEL come from the germline V gene (reference sequence). CDR3 length: 16 residues. This CDR3 reads CASSHVKVTYNSPLHF. The CDR3 DNA reads TGTGCCAGCAGCCATGTGAAAGTTACTTATAATTCACCCCTCCACTTT.

This chain joins TRBV28 and TRBJ2-7; 7 bases align to TRBD1. Germline CDR1 MDHEN, CDR2 SYDVKM. After removal of 4 bases from V and 11 bases from J, the junction contained 2 bases not matched to a gene. The CDR3 runs to 10 residues. CDR3 nucleotides: TGTGCCAGCAGTTGGGACAGAAAGTACTTC. The encoded protein is CASSWDRKYF.

The chain recombines TRBV27 with TRBJ2-3; TRBD2 agrees at 15 bases. After removal of 3 bases from V and 6 bases from J, the junction contained 7 bases not matched to a gene. The CDR3 extends over 17 amino acids. The germline V gene encodes CDR1 MNHEY and CDR2 SMNVEV (reference sequence). The CDR3 is CASSFRTSGRGLDTQYF. The DNA for the CDR3 is TGTGCCAGCAGTTTTAGGACTAGCGGGAGGGGCCTCGATACGCAGTATTTT.

The chain is built from TRBV27 and TRBJ2-7; 7 nucleotides align to TRBD1. The CDR3 loop spans 14 amino acids. Germline V gives CDR1 MNHEY, CDR2 SMNVEV (reference sequence). Trimming at V came to 10 bases and at J to 0 bases, leaving 9 bases not matched to a gene. The CDR3 is CATKDRLISYEQYF. The CDR3 region has the DNA TGTGCCACCAAGGACAGGCTTATCTCCTACGAGCAGTACTTC.

V gene TRBV21-1 combines with J gene TRBJ2-7; TRBD2 is taken as the D call from the table, unchecked against the DNA. TRBV21-1 is given as a pseudogene. This CDR3 spans 17 amino acids. DNA for the CDR3: TGTGCCAGCAGCAACTCGTGGGGGACTTGGAGTTCCTACGAGCAGTACTTC. Encoded protein: CASSNSWGTWSSYEQYF.

This chain links TRBV6-6 with TRBJ2-7; maybe TRBD1 (6 bases). The CDR3 is made up of 14 amino acids. The V and J ends lost 7 bases and 5 bases respectively, with 18 bases between them. Germline CDR1 and CDR2: MNHNY and SVGAGI (reference sequence). DNA of the CDR3: TGTGCCAGCAAGCACCGGGACACCCCCGACGAGCAGTACTTC. This codes for CASKHRDTPDEQYF.

The rearrangement uses TRBV7-9 and TRBJ2-7; the D gene is possibly TRBD2 (5 bases). From germline, CDR1 is SEHNR and CDR2 FQNEAQ (reference sequence). V was shortened by 10 bases and J by 3 bases, with 16 bases between the two germline ends. This CDR3 comprises 13 residues. The CDR3 sequence: CATGEGQNYEQYF. CDR3 nucleotide sequence: TGTGCCACCGGCGAGGGCCAGAACTACGAGCAGTACTTC.

This chain links TRBV4-2 with TRBJ1-5, with D unclear. Trimming stripped 2 bases from V and 4 bases from J, with 6 bases between. Germline lookup yields CDR1 LGHNA and CDR2 YNFKEQ. This CDR3 has 13 amino acids. CDR3 amino acids: CASSQSPNQPQHF. CDR3 coding DNA: TGTGCCAGCAGCCAAAGCCCTAATCAGCCCCAGCATTTT.

This chain links TRBV5-1 with TRBJ2-1, with D perhaps matching TRBD2 (6 bases). The CDR3 totals 15 residues. Per the germline V gene, CDR1 is SGHRS and CDR2 is YFSETQ. Trimming pared 4 bases from V and 8 bases from J, leaving 19 bases between. The CDR3 bases are TGCGCCAGCAGCCGAGGGACTTCTAAGAGCGATGAGCAGTTCTTC. Translation gives CASSRGTSKSDEQFF.

This chain joins TRBV5-1 and TRBJ1-4, with D tentatively TRBD1 (5 bases). The CDR3 is 15 amino acids. Trimming cost V 0 bases and J 0 bases, with 6 bases left between them. The germline V gene encodes CDR1 SGHRS and CDR2 YFSETQ. This chain's CDR3 is CASSLEGTTNEKLFF. CDR3 DNA sequence: TGCGCCAGCAGCTTGGAGGGGACAACTAATGAAAAACTGTTTTTT.

The count of this clone is one. The chain uses TRBV18 and TRBJ2-7; D ambiguous. CDR3 length: 12 residues. The V and J ends lost 3 bases and 3 bases respectively, with 6 bases between them. From germline, CDR1 is KGHSH and CDR2 LQKENI. The CDR3 loop reads CASSPSLYEQYF. CDR3 DNA sequence: TGTGCCAGCTCACCCTCCCTCTACGAGCAGTACTTC.

This clone has just a few counts. V is TRBV19 and J is TRBJ1-1, with a weak D call TRBD1 (6 bases). The CDR3 runs 16 residues. CDR1 and CDR2 (germline): LNHDA, SQIVND (reference sequence). Trimming left V 7 bases short and J 5 bases short, with 23 bases between. CDR3 in DNA: TGTGCCAGTACCCCGGGGGGGGACACTAGGCTGACTGAAGCTTTCTTT. Translated, it gives CASTPGGDTRLTEAFF. Looking up the rest from reference TRBV19 and TRBJ1-1 gives the full variable domain: DGGITQSPKYLFRKEGQNVTLSCEQNLNHDAMYWYRQDPGQGLRLIYYSQIVNDFQKGDIAEGYSVSREKKESFPLTVTSAQKNPTAFYLCASTPGGDTRLTEAFFGQGTRLTVV.

The chain is built from TRBV10-3 and TRBJ1-4; the match to TRBD1 covers 7 bases. V lost 3 bases to trimming and J lost 3 bases; unmatched junction nucleotides: 4. The CDR3 runs to 15 residues. The germline CDR1 and CDR2 sequences are ENHRY and SYGVKD. The CDR3, as DNA: TGTGCCATCAGTGATTCGGGACAGTCTAATGAAAAACTGTTTTTT. This encodes CAISDSGQSNEKLFF.

The V and J genes are TRBV6-2 or TRBV6-3 and TRBJ1-5; 11 positions agree with TRBD1. Germline CDR1 is MNHEY and CDR2 is SVGEGT. J lost 5 bases, V lost 6 bases, and 6 bases had no gene match. The CDR3 is 15 residues long. The CDR3 region has the DNA TGTGCCAGCAGCCGGTGGACAGGGGGCTATCAGCCCCAGCATTTT. It translates to CASSRWTGGYQPQHF.

This clone was picked up a small number of times. Here the CDR3 reads CASSLGRQGFTNEKLFF. Here the CDR3 DNA reads TGTGCCAGCAGCCTAGGACGACAGGGCTTTACTAATGAAAAACTGTTTTTT. The J gene is TRBJ1-4, the V gene TRBV7-2, with 7 bases fitting TRBD1. The CDR3 is 17 amino acids. V dropped 5 bases and J dropped 2; count of bases not matched to a gene: 11. The germline gives CDR1 SGHTA, CDR2 FQGNSA.